This TCR beta chain was sequenced during a study of cytomegalovirus exposure and HLA in healthy donors. Study-level results: When analyzed later, the rates of TCR association showed variation by HLA locus, with DRB1 the most and HLA-C the fewest.

This clone was picked up a small number of times. Its antigen is as yet unknown. This CDR3 comprises 11 residues. Germline V gene data show CDR1 as SQVTM and CDR2 as ANQGSEA. V was cut by 3 bases and J by 8 bases, with 10 bases left in between. A multiplex PCR was run with 60 Vbeta primers and 13 Jbeta primers. Authors' processing steps: A later analysis counted 65 million to 80 million unique TCR beta chains, around 10 million shared. Generated by immunoSEQ multiplex PCR, the TCRdb table keeps only in-frame clones and is missing some. The DNA was the basis for D and trimming; V, J and clone size are from that table. The sample shows about 110,000 clones, approximately 15% of them seen only once.

The origin of this receptor is a woman in her late teens or twenties in good health and CMV-seronegative. The sequenced sample was PBMCs. The rearrangement links TRBV29-1 to TRBJ1-2, with D possibly TRBD1 on 5 matching bases. The CDR3 is CSVDGGGGYTF. The DNA for the CDR3 is TGCAGCGTTGATGGCGGGGGGGGCTACACCTTC.